The sequence of this TCR beta chain was determined in a study of blood T cells in healthy people across ages. CDR3 size: 15 residues. V was cut by 7 bases and J by 5 bases, with 17 bases left in between. Donors were healthy Caucasian individuals from Russia aged roughly 6 to 90. The use of a sample-barcoded 5' primer and a J-beta primer mix characterized a second PCR of about 6 to 12 cycles. TCRdb re-analysed the 5' RACE reads in MiXCR, keeping a single row per CDR3 protein. The table has approximately 2,000,000 distinct CDR3 sequences, roughly two fifths seen once. Sequencing was done on a sample of blood. The clonotype originates from a human donor in good health. The chain recombines TRBV12-3 or TRBV12-4 with TRBJ1-4, with unresolved D. The CDR3 here is CASTPPTSGNEKLFF. For the CDR3, the DNA is TGTGCCAGCACCCCTCCGACATCTGGGAATGAAAAACTGTTTTTT.